This is a list of T cell receptor beta chains from one sample in a study of T cell repertoires in cytomegalovirus infection. TCRdb fed the reads into MiXCR, producing one record per CDR3 protein. The sample has about 160,000 distinct CDR3 sequences; 15% to 20% are singletons. The sample consisted of CD8+ T cells from PBMCs. All receptors derive from a human donor in good health (CMV status not recorded). Some clones in this sample may be carry-over from other donors' samples. Each CDR3 is given with its conserved first and last residue. The D gene is left open where the match is weak. Not every row has a clone size; where given, it reads once, few, many or a size class.

d_call: TRBD1
clone_size: -
v_call: TRBV6-2/TRBV6-3
j_call: TRBJ2-7
cdr3_nt: TGTGCCAGCAGTTACTCCGGACAGGACGAGCAGTACTTC
cdr3_aa: CASSYSGQDEQYF

d_call: TRBD1
clone_size: few
v_call: TRBV13
j_call: TRBJ2-2
cdr3_nt: TGTGCCAGCAGCTTGGGACAGAGTACCGGGGAGCTGTTTTTT
cdr3_aa: CASSLGQSTGELFF

d_call: -
clone_size: -
v_call: TRBV9
j_call: TRBJ2-3
cdr3_nt: TGTGCCAGCGGGGGGGCCGGTCGGACGGATACGCAGTATTTT
cdr3_aa: CASGGAGRTDTQYF

d_call: -
clone_size: few
v_call: TRBV7-8
j_call: TRBJ1-1
cdr3_nt: TGTGCCAGCAGCCCAGATAGACAGATTCCTGAAGCTTTCTTT
cdr3_aa: CASSPDRQIPEAFF

d_call: -
clone_size: few
v_call: TRBV12-3/TRBV12-4
j_call: TRBJ2-7
cdr3_nt: TGTGCCAGCAGACGGACGGGACTTCTGGACGAGCAGTACTTC
cdr3_aa: CASRRTGLLDEQYF

d_call: -
clone_size: few
v_call: TRBV28
j_call: TRBJ2-7
cdr3_nt: TGTGCCATGCAACAGCAGGGTTCCTACGAGCAGTACTTC
cdr3_aa: CAMQQQGSYEQYF

d_call: -
clone_size: many
v_call: TRBV2
j_call: TRBJ2-1
cdr3_nt: TGTGCCAGCAGTGACTCCTACAATGAGCAGTTCTTC
cdr3_aa: CASSDSYNEQFF

d_call: -
clone_size: few
v_call: TRBV11-2
j_call: TRBJ1-2
cdr3_nt: TGTGCCAGCAACAAAAACGGGGGGTATGGCTACACCTTC
cdr3_aa: CASNKNGGYGYTF

d_call: -
clone_size: -
v_call: TRBV28
j_call: TRBJ2-7
cdr3_nt: TGTGCCAGCAGTTTAAGGGCTGCCCGCTCCTACGAGCAGTACTTC
cdr3_aa: CASSLRAARSYEQYF

d_call: -
clone_size: few
v_call: TRBV4-3
j_call: TRBJ1-2
cdr3_nt: TGCGCCAGCAGCCAAGACGTAGCTGGGCAGGGGAATGGCTACACCTTC
cdr3_aa: CASSQDVAGQGNGYTF

d_call: TRBD2
clone_size: -
v_call: TRBV27
j_call: TRBJ2-5
cdr3_nt: TGTGCCAGCAGTTTCACTAGCGGGGGGGAAAAGTACTTC
cdr3_aa: CASSFTSGGEKYF

d_call: -
clone_size: -
v_call: TRBV29-1
j_call: TRBJ2-1
cdr3_nt: TGCAGCGTTGGAGGGGACACCACCCACAATGAGCAGTTCTTC
cdr3_aa: CSVGGDTTHNEQFF

d_call: TRBD1
clone_size: few
v_call: TRBV6-2/TRBV6-3
j_call: TRBJ2-2
cdr3_nt: TGTGCCAGCAGTACCAACAGGGGGTGGACCGGGGAGCTGTTTTTT
cdr3_aa: CASSTNRGWTGELFF

d_call: -
clone_size: many
v_call: TRBV7-8
j_call: TRBJ1-5
cdr3_nt: TGTGCCAGCAGCTCGGGAGGTCTAAATAGCAATCAGCCCCAGCATTTT
cdr3_aa: CASSSGGLNSNQPQHF

d_call: -
clone_size: few
v_call: TRBV28
j_call: TRBJ2-1
cdr3_nt: TGTGCCAGCAGTTTATTTCAGGGGTTCCGGAATGAGCAGTTCTTC
cdr3_aa: CASSLFQGFRNEQFF

d_call: -
clone_size: few
v_call: TRBV7-9
j_call: TRBJ2-1
cdr3_nt: TGTGCCAGCAGTCGACCGGGACAAAAGTACAATGAGCAGTTCTTC
cdr3_aa: CASSRPGQKYNEQFF

d_call: -
clone_size: -
v_call: TRBV6-6
j_call: TRBJ2-1
cdr3_nt: TGTGCCAGCAGTTACTCGCAGGGGAGAAGGGAGCAGTTCTTC
cdr3_aa: CASSYSQGRREQFF

d_call: TRBD1
clone_size: -
v_call: TRBV27
j_call: TRBJ1-2
cdr3_nt: TGTGCCAGCAGTCCTTTAGGGGGCAGCTATGGCTACACCTTC
cdr3_aa: CASSPLGGSYGYTF

d_call: TRBD1
clone_size: many
v_call: TRBV6-2/TRBV6-3
j_call: TRBJ1-5
cdr3_nt: TGTGCCAGCAGTTACGAGTTGGACAGGGGGGCAAGGGGTGATCAGCCCCAGCATTTT
cdr3_aa: CASSYELDRGARGDQPQHF

d_call: TRBD2
clone_size: -
v_call: TRBV2
j_call: TRBJ2-1
cdr3_nt: TGTGCCAGCATCCGGACTAGCGGCTCCTACAATGAGCAGTTCTTC
cdr3_aa: CASIRTSGSYNEQFF

d_call: -
clone_size: -
v_call: TRBV7-2
j_call: TRBJ2-1
cdr3_nt: TGTGCCAGCAGCCGTCCCGGGACAAGGAATGAGCAGTTCTTC
cdr3_aa: CASSRPGTRNEQFF

d_call: -
clone_size: few
v_call: TRBV7-2
j_call: TRBJ2-1
cdr3_nt: TGTGCCAGCAGCTTAGGGGCGGGTCTTAAGTACAATGAGCAGTTCTTC
cdr3_aa: CASSLGAGLKYNEQFF

d_call: -
clone_size: few
v_call: TRBV6-5
j_call: TRBJ2-5
cdr3_nt: TGTGCCAGCAGTTACTCGGGGGGGGCCACCCAAGAGACCCAGTACTTC
cdr3_aa: CASSYSGGATQETQYF

d_call: -
clone_size: -
v_call: TRBV20-1
j_call: TRBJ2-7
cdr3_nt: TGCAGTGCTAGCGGGGACGGAGCCTACGAGCAGTACTTC
cdr3_aa: CSASGDGAYEQYF

d_call: -
clone_size: few
v_call: TRBV7-9
j_call: TRBJ2-7
cdr3_nt: TGTGCCAGCAGCTTTGTCCCTTCCGAGCAGTACTTC
cdr3_aa: CASSFVPSEQYF

d_call: -
clone_size: -
v_call: TRBV28
j_call: TRBJ2-2
cdr3_nt: TGTGCCAGCAGTTCATGGACACGTTCCTTCGCGAACACCGGGGAGCTGTTTTTT
cdr3_aa: CASSSWTRSFANTGELFF

d_call: -
clone_size: few
v_call: TRBV6-4
j_call: TRBJ1-6
cdr3_nt: TGTGCCAGCAGTGACTCGAGAGAAGTAGGGTCACCCCTCCACTTT
cdr3_aa: CASSDSREVGSPLHF

d_call: TRBD2
clone_size: many
v_call: TRBV7-2
j_call: TRBJ2-7
cdr3_nt: TGTGCCAGCAGCCTACGGACTAGCGGGCTTTCCTACGAGCAGTACTTC
cdr3_aa: CASSLRTSGLSYEQYF

d_call: -
clone_size: -
v_call: TRBV7-9
j_call: TRBJ2-1
cdr3_nt: TGTGCCAGCAGCTTAGCCAGCGGGTCTCTATACAATGAGCAGTTCTTC
cdr3_aa: CASSLASGSLYNEQFF

d_call: -
clone_size: few
v_call: TRBV13
j_call: TRBJ2-5
cdr3_nt: TGTGCCAGCAGCTTAAAGGGGGGGGGCCGAGAGACCCAGTACTTC
cdr3_aa: CASSLKGGGRETQYF

d_call: -
clone_size: few
v_call: TRBV6-2/TRBV6-3
j_call: TRBJ2-1
cdr3_nt: TGTGCCAGCAGTTATCCGGGACCTCAGTTCTTC
cdr3_aa: CASSYPGPQFF

d_call: TRBD2
clone_size: few
v_call: TRBV5-6
j_call: TRBJ2-7
cdr3_nt: TGTGCCAGCAGCTTGCCCGGGAGGGACCACGAGCAGTACTTC
cdr3_aa: CASSLPGRDHEQYF

d_call: TRBD2
clone_size: few
v_call: TRBV28
j_call: TRBJ2-2
cdr3_nt: TGTGCCAGCAGTTTTTTCTCCCCGATACTAGCGGCGAACACCGGGGAGCTGTTTTTT
cdr3_aa: CASSFFSPILAANTGELFF

d_call: -
clone_size: few
v_call: TRBV12-3/TRBV12-4
j_call: TRBJ2-1
cdr3_nt: TGTGCCAGCATCGCAGGGAGGAGCTACAATGAGCAGTTCTTC
cdr3_aa: CASIAGRSYNEQFF

d_call: -
clone_size: -
v_call: TRBV19
j_call: TRBJ1-1
cdr3_nt: TGTGCCAGTAGTGATGCATGGCCGAACACTGAAGCTTTCTTT
cdr3_aa: CASSDAWPNTEAFF

d_call: -
clone_size: few
v_call: TRBV28
j_call: TRBJ1-5
cdr3_nt: TGTGCCAGCAGACAAGATCAGGGGAGGGGTCAGCCCCAGCATTTT
cdr3_aa: CASRQDQGRGQPQHF

d_call: TRBD2
clone_size: few
v_call: TRBV27
j_call: TRBJ2-1
cdr3_nt: TGTGCCAGCAGTCGGCGGGAGTTCGATGAGCAGTTCTTC
cdr3_aa: CASSRREFDEQFF

d_call: -
clone_size: -
v_call: TRBV7-2
j_call: TRBJ1-1
cdr3_nt: TGTGCCAGCACCTCGAGACACATGAACACTGAAGCTTTCTTT
cdr3_aa: CASTSRHMNTEAFF

d_call: -
clone_size: many
v_call: TRBV7-9
j_call: TRBJ2-7
cdr3_nt: TGTGCCACACTTACTGGGCCGGGGTTCCACGAGCAGTACTTC
cdr3_aa: CATLTGPGFHEQYF

d_call: -
clone_size: many
v_call: TRBV7-2
j_call: TRBJ2-7
cdr3_nt: TGTGCCAGCAGCTTAGCGAATTTAGGGGGAGCCTACGAGCAGTACTTC
cdr3_aa: CASSLANLGGAYEQYF

d_call: -
clone_size: -
v_call: TRBV12-3/TRBV12-4
j_call: TRBJ1-1
cdr3_nt: TGTGTCAGCACCCAGGGGAAATCCACTGAAGCTTTCTTT
cdr3_aa: CVSTQGKSTEAFF

d_call: TRBD1
clone_size: -
v_call: TRBV7-2
j_call: TRBJ1-5
cdr3_nt: TGTGCCAGCAGCTCCCAGGGGGCTGGTCAGCCCCAGCATTTT
cdr3_aa: CASSSQGAGQPQHF

d_call: TRBD2
clone_size: -
v_call: TRBV12-3/TRBV12-4
j_call: TRBJ2-1
cdr3_nt: TGTGCCAGCAGTTTCTCGGGAGGGTCCTACAATGAGCAGTTCTTC
cdr3_aa: CASSFSGGSYNEQFF

d_call: TRBD1
clone_size: few
v_call: TRBV27
j_call: TRBJ1-2
cdr3_nt: TGTGCCAGCAGTTTATCACCCGGACAGGGTGCTGGCTACACCTTC
cdr3_aa: CASSLSPGQGAGYTF

d_call: -
clone_size: few
v_call: TRBV9
j_call: TRBJ1-1
cdr3_nt: TGTGCCAGCAGCGCTACATCGAACACTGAAGCTTTCTTT
cdr3_aa: CASSATSNTEAFF

d_call: -
clone_size: -
v_call: TRBV19
j_call: TRBJ1-1
cdr3_nt: TGTGCCAGTAGTATTCTCCCCTATGGGAACACTGAAGCTTTCTTT
cdr3_aa: CASSILPYGNTEAFF

d_call: TRBD1
clone_size: medium-sized
v_call: TRBV6-2/TRBV6-3
j_call: TRBJ1-1
cdr3_nt: TGTGCCAGCAGTTACCCAGGGGGCACTGAAGCTTTCTTT
cdr3_aa: CASSYPGGTEAFF

d_call: -
clone_size: -
v_call: TRBV11-2
j_call: TRBJ2-1
cdr3_nt: TGTGCCAGCAGCCAGAGGGCAGGATCCTACAATGAGCAGTTCTTC
cdr3_aa: CASSQRAGSYNEQFF

d_call: -
clone_size: -
v_call: TRBV15
j_call: TRBJ2-1
cdr3_nt: TGTGCCACCAGCAGAGCTATAGGCCGGAACAATGAGCAGTTCTTC
cdr3_aa: CATSRAIGRNNEQFF

d_call: -
clone_size: -
v_call: TRBV6-2/TRBV6-3
j_call: TRBJ2-2
cdr3_nt: TGTGCCAGCAGTTCTACCCGCGGAGGGATCACCGGGGAGCTGTTTTTT
cdr3_aa: CASSSTRGGITGELFF

d_call: -
clone_size: -
v_call: TRBV7-9
j_call: TRBJ2-5
cdr3_nt: TGTGCCAGCAGCTTAGCGGGGCAGAAAGAGACCCAGTACTTC
cdr3_aa: CASSLAGQKETQYF

d_call: -
clone_size: medium-sized
v_call: TRBV6-2/TRBV6-3
j_call: TRBJ2-6
cdr3_nt: TGTGCCAGCAGTAAAGACTCTGGGGCCAACGTCCTGACTTTC
cdr3_aa: CASSKDSGANVLTF

d_call: -
clone_size: -
v_call: TRBV4-2
j_call: TRBJ2-7
cdr3_nt: TGTGCCAGCAGCCAAGGCAGGGCCACGGGCTACGAGCAGTACTTC
cdr3_aa: CASSQGRATGYEQYF

d_call: -
clone_size: few
v_call: TRBV29-1
j_call: TRBJ1-1
cdr3_nt: TGCAGCGTCGGCTCGAACACTGAAGCTTTCTTT
cdr3_aa: CSVGSNTEAFF

d_call: TRBD2
clone_size: -
v_call: TRBV13
j_call: TRBJ2-7
cdr3_nt: TGTGCCAGCAGCCGTCAAGCGGGAGGGGACTACGAGCAGTACTTC
cdr3_aa: CASSRQAGGDYEQYF